The rows below give T cell receptor beta chains drawn from one sample of a study of cytomegalovirus exposure and HLA in healthy donors. This table comes from immunoSEQ multiplex PCR, and its TCRdb copy is limited to in-frame clones, with some not included. The sample yields 100,000 to 130,000 clones, roughly 76% seen once. The sequenced sample consisted of PBMCs. Receptor source: a man in his late teens or twenties in good health and CMV-seronegative. Both conserved end residues are part of each CDR3. Each record gives: V gene, CDR3 protein.

TRBV4-2,CASSQGRWDTEAFF
TRBV28,CASSRTVQPQHF
TRBV25-1,CASSLRTVKVF
TRBV5-1,CASSFGGGYTF
TRBV11-2,CASSLERRGYEQYF
TRBV6-5,CASSYSPSGEGTQYF
TRBV18,CASSSGPPGQGSVPLHF
TRBV28,CASSLVGGERTGELFF
TRBV6-1,CASSEQTSGGQETQYF
TRBV4-2,CASSPRGSGGSLKTQYF
TRBV2,CASSDTPVNSYEQYF
TRBV4-2,CASSQRQGGNTGELFF
TRBV20-1,CSARSGETQYF
TRBV27,CASSFIGQGLETQYF
TRBV7-2,CASSSPTNYSPLHF
TRBV2,CASRTSGGAGELFF
TRBV5-1,CASSSQGRGVTQETQYF
TRBV4-1,CASSPLAGSTEAFF
TRBV7-9,CASSLGRGTSGGIDEQFF
TRBV7-2,CASSTQRGAYNEQFF
TRBV29-1,CSVQVGRGSFNEQFF
TRBV27,CASSLAAWANTEAFF
TRBV28,CASSFGARGSNQPQHF
TRBV19,CASSTTGIANYGYTF
TRBV9,CASSVASSGYETQYF
TRBV6-5,CASRKGTGTQPQHF
TRBV20-1,CSARTEAFF